The clone carrying this TCR beta chain was seen a handful of times. The antigen remains unidentified. Germline CDR1 and CDR2: DFQATT and SNEGSKA (reference sequence). The CDR3 is 12 residues long. V lost 3 bases to trimming and J lost 2 bases, with 8 bases between them. The sample belongs to a study of T-cell memory formation after mild COVID-19. General study findings and limits: Second-wave clones reaching peak frequency on day 37 lacked confirmed SARS-CoV-2 specificity. Day 15 to 85 contracting clones showed balanced CD4/CD8; day 15 to 37 expanders favored CD4+. Cross-reactive memory appears to have joined, as suggested by some responding clones showing up in pre-infection memory.

Libraries for TCRalpha and TCRbeta carried sample barcodes and unique molecular identifiers via 5'RACE. TCRdb fed the 5' RACE reads into MiXCR, producing one record per CDR3 protein. Altogether approximately 210,000 distinct CDR3 sequences are present, approximately 20% being singletons, with the ten largest covering approximately 2.4%. The V call is TRBV20-1, the J call TRBJ2-7, with D perhaps given as TRBD1 or TRBD2 (5 bases each). The sequence was obtained from an adult woman who had mild COVID-19 (a few samples of this study predate the infection). Cell type and time point are not known. Input material: PBMCs or a T cell subset sorted from them (not recorded which). The CDR3 loop is CSASTGPYEQYF. Written as DNA, the CDR3 is TGCAGTGCTAGTACGGGACCCTACGAGCAGTACTTC.